The 15 T cell receptor beta chains below come from one sample, sequenced in a study of OX40 agonist ivuxolimab in advanced cancers. TCRdb's table, derived via immunoSEQ multiplex PCR, lists solely in-frame clones and lacks some. The data show roughly 97,000 clones, roughly nine tenths seen once. The material was CD4+ or CD8+ T cells sorted from blood, obtained in a trial of the OX40 agonist ivuxolimab. These receptors were collected from an adult with an advanced solid tumor such as melanoma, head and neck, liver or kidney cancer.

This rearrangement joins TRBV5-4 to TRBJ1-1, with TRBD1 matching over 8 bases. Germline CDR1 SGHNT, CDR2 YYREEE (reference sequence). The V and J ends lost 7 bases and 4 bases, in that order; junction bases with no gene match: 3. This CDR3 is built from 12 residues. The CDR3 region is CASQTGGTEAFF. The CDR3 region has the DNA TGTGCCAGCCAAACAGGGGGCACTGAAGCTTTCTTT.

This rearrangement joins TRBV10-3 to TRBJ2-7; D is undetermined. V was trimmed by 4 bases and J by 2 bases, leaving 3 bases between them. The CDR3 is 11 residues long. Germline CDR1 ENHRY, CDR2 SYGVKD. CDR3 region: CAISGPYEQYF. The DNA for the CDR3 is TGTGCCATCAGTGGTCCCTACGAGCAGTACTTC.

The V call is TRBV6-5, the J call TRBJ2-3; TRBD1 matches at 9 bases. The V segment lost 1 base and the J segment 4 bases; nucleotides outside the gene matches: 6. CDR3 length equals 16 residues. The germline CDR1 and CDR2 sequences are MNHEY and SVGAGI. This chain's CDR3 is CASSYFAGQGPDTQYF. The CDR3 coding sequence is TGTGCCAGCAGTTACTTCGCGGGACAGGGTCCAGATACGCAGTATTTT.

This rearrangement joins TRBV7-2 to TRBJ1-5; D unclear. The CDR3 extends over 15 amino acids. Trimming left V 3 bases short and J 7 bases short, with 16 bases between. Germline-derived CDR1 and CDR2 are SGHTA and FQGNSA. The DNA of the CDR3 is TGTGCCAGCAGCTTGGACGGCGGGTGGAGCCAGCCCCAGCATTTT. It is translated as CASSLDGGWSQPQHF.

The genes are TRBV5-6 and TRBJ1-2; 7 nucleotides align to TRBD1. This CDR3 is built from 13 residues. Germline assignment: CDR1 SGHDT and CDR2 YYEEEE. J gave up 9 bases and V 4 bases, and 9 bases lay outside the gene matches. The CDR3 DNA reads TGTGCCAGCAGCCCGACAGGGAGATCGAGCTACACCTTC. Encoded protein: CASSPTGRSSYTF.

This clone was observed a handful of times. The chain joins TRBV11-3 to TRBJ2-1, with D tentatively TRBD1 (5 bases). The V gene lost 4 bases and the J gene lost 5 bases, with 12 bases spanning the gap. The V gene's germline CDR1 is SGHNT and CDR2 YENEEA. The CDR3 is made up of 14 amino acids. The CDR3 is CASSSAGLNNEQFF. In nucleotides, the CDR3 is TGTGCCAGCAGCTCCGCAGGGCTGAACAATGAGCAGTTCTTC.

The chain carries TRBV6-5 and TRBJ1-5; TRBD1 aligns across 7 bases. Germline V gene sequence: CDR1 MNHEY, CDR2 SVGAGI. CDR3 length: 15 residues. V gave up 2 bases and J gave up 2 bases; unmatched junction bases: 3. CDR3 sequence reads: CASSYGQGGNQPQHF. CDR3 sequence (DNA): TGTGCCAGCAGTTACGGGCAGGGGGGCAATCAGCCCCAGCATTTT.

This clone was counted only a few times. This chain joins TRBV9 and TRBJ2-2; a weak D match, TRBD2 (6 bases). Trimming took 6 bases from V and 7 from J, leaving 16 bases between them. Germline values: CDR1 SGDLS, CDR2 YYNGEE. The CDR3 spans 14 residues. The CDR3 region is CASTGGGGSGELFF. For the CDR3, the DNA is TGTGCCAGCACCGGAGGTGGGGGGAGCGGGGAGCTGTTTTTT.

The genes are TRBV10-2 and TRBJ1-1; D gene ambiguous. V dropped 3 bases and J dropped 3 bases, with 14 bases sitting between them. Germline CDR1 is WSHSY and CDR2 is SAAADI. The length of the CDR3 is 15 residues. Here the CDR3 reads CASSDLGTRHTEAFF. The CDR3 coding sequence is TGCGCCAGCAGTGACCTGGGCACCCGGCACACTGAAGCTTTCTTT.

The chain combines TRBV7-8 with TRBJ2-5; D gene uncertain. The J call could be wrong; TRBJ2-7 is a better fit for the DNA end. This CDR3 is 15 amino acids long. The V gene's germline CDR1 is SGHVS and CDR2 FQNEAQ. CDR3 sequence reads: CASSLGFGPAYEQYF. Here the CDR3 DNA reads TGTGCCAGCAGCTTAGGTTTCGGACCCGCCTACGAGCAGTACTTC.

The chain joins TRBV19 to TRBJ2-1; D not resolved. From germline, CDR1 is LNHDA and CDR2 SQIVND (reference sequence). V was cut by 7 bases and J by 5 bases, with 12 bases left in between. This CDR3 comprises 13 residues. This chain's CDR3 is CASTPLGNNEQFF. CDR3 nucleotide sequence: TGTGCCAGTACCCCCCTAGGGAACAATGAGCAGTTCTTC.

This chain links TRBV11-2 with TRBJ1-1; D is unresolved. CDR3 size: 14 residues. CDR1 is SGHAT and CDR2 is FQNNGV in the germline V gene. The V and J ends lost 3 bases and 4 bases respectively, with 12 bases between them. This chain's CDR3 is CASSFFRSGTEAFF. DNA for the CDR3: TGTGCCAGCAGCTTCTTTCGTTCAGGCACTGAAGCTTTCTTT.

V is TRBV18 and J is TRBJ2-7; tentatively, D is TRBD2 (6 bases). The germline CDR1 and CDR2 sequences are KGHSH and LQKENI. V dropped 4 bases and J dropped 3 bases, with 16 bases sitting between them. This CDR3 contains 15 residues. The chain's CDR3 is CASSLTLASVYEQYF. CDR3 coding DNA: TGTGCCAGCTCACTAACCCTAGCGTCCGTCTACGAGCAGTACTTC.

The V and J genes are TRBV6-1 and TRBJ2-2, with TRBD1 as a possible D gene (5 bases). V lost 10 bases to trimming and J lost 6 bases, with 15 bases between them. The CDR3 runs to 13 residues. Germline-derived CDR1 and CDR2 are MNHNS and SASEGT. CDR3 sequence (DNA): TGTGCCATCCAGCCGACAGAAGCCGGGGAGCTGTTTTTT. Its translation is CAIQPTEAGELFF.

This chain connects TRBV9 to TRBJ2-1; D might be TRBD1 or TRBD2, each matching 5 bases. V lost 0 bases and J 12 bases, leaving 10 bases between the germline ends. The CDR3 is made up of 12 amino acids. Germline loops: CDR1 SGDLS, CDR2 YYNGEE. Here the CDR3 reads CASSVVEGTQFF. As DNA, the CDR3 is TGTGCCAGCAGCGTAGTTGAGGGGACGCAGTTCTTC.